A selection of T cell receptor beta chains follows, all from one sample in a study of siplizumab effects on memory and regulatory T cells. Some clones are missing from TCRdb's copy, which holds only in-frame ones; the method was immunoSEQ multiplex PCR. The sample lists around 100,000 clones, around 90% occurring once. The material sequenced was CD4+ T cells sorted from blood. All receptors derive from a human donor in good health. Both conserved end residues are part of each CDR3. The D gene is left open where the match is weak. Clone size appears in some rows only: once, few, many, or a class for an expanded clone.

CASGMDRGNEKLFF | TGCGCCAGCGGGATGGACAGGGGAAATGAAAAACTGTTTTTT | TRBD1 | TRBV5-1 | NA | TRBJ1-4
CASSLTGSSGNTIYF | TGTGCCAGCAGCTTAACAGGGAGCTCTGGAAACACCATATATTTT | NA | TRBV11-2 | NA | TRBJ1-3
CASKRLTQKSTEAFF | TGTGCCAGCAAACGTCTCACCCAGAAGAGCACTGAAGCTTTCTTT | NA | TRBV2 | NA | TRBJ1-1
CAWVIQGRGGYTF | TGTGCCTGGGTTATACAGGGGAGGGGCGGCTACACCTTC | TRBD1 | TRBV30 | NA | TRBJ1-2
CASSEQNRDTYYNEQFF | TGTGCCAGCAGCGAACAAAACCGGGACACCTACTACAATGAGCAGTTCTTC | NA | TRBV7-8 | NA | TRBJ2-1
CASSYLQRNTEAFF | TGTGCCAGCAGTTACCTACAGAGGAACACTGAAGCTTTCTTT | NA | TRBV27 | NA | TRBJ1-1
CASSDRFNQPQHF | TGTGCCAGCAGCGACAGATTCAATCAGCCCCAGCATTTT | NA | TRBV6-5 | NA | TRBJ1-5
CASSLGKGATEAFF | TGTGCCAGCTCACTGGGGAAGGGCGCCACTGAAGCTTTCTTT | NA | TRBV18 | NA | TRBJ1-1
CASSQTGGNQPQHF | TGTGCCAGCAGCCAGACCGGGGGCAATCAGCCCCAGCATTTT | NA | TRBV9 | NA | TRBJ1-5
CSVAMDRRNTEAFF | TGCAGCGTTGCCATGGACCGACGGAACACTGAAGCTTTCTTT | NA | TRBV29-1 | NA | TRBJ1-1
CASSLAGGTDTQYF | TGTGCCAGCAGCTTAGCGGGGGGCACAGATACGCAGTATTTT | NA | TRBV7-9 | NA | TRBJ2-3
CAWSRGEALYNEQFF | TGTGCCTGGTCCCGCGGGGAAGCGCTTTACAATGAGCAGTTCTTC | NA | TRBV30 | NA | TRBJ2-1
CATLGQGRAAFF | TGTGCCACCCTAGGACAGGGGAGGGCAGCTTTCTTT | TRBD1 | TRBV6-5 | NA | TRBJ1-1
CASSQWSGDNEKLFF | TGTGCCAGCAGTCAATGGTCGGGCGATAATGAAAAACTGTTTTTT | NA | TRBV5-8 | NA | TRBJ1-4
CASSGTLGTDEQFF | TGCGCCAGCAGCGGAACATTAGGGACAGATGAGCAGTTCTTC | TRBD1 | TRBV5-1 | once | TRBJ2-1
CASSAPARSLGGEDDTQYF | TGTGCCAGCAGCGCCCCGGCTCGCTCCTTGGGTGGGGAGGACGATACGCAGTATTTT | NA | TRBV9 | NA | TRBJ2-3
CASIRRGSDTIYF | TGTGCCAGTATCCGCAGGGGTTCCGACACCATATATTTT | NA | TRBV19 | NA | TRBJ1-3
CASSIGGPNTEAFF | TGTGCCAGTAGTATAGGAGGACCTAACACTGAAGCTTTCTTT | NA | TRBV19 | NA | TRBJ1-1
CASSGLWGAGANVLTF | TGTGCCAGCAGTGGACTTTGGGGAGCTGGGGCCAACGTCCTGACTTTC | NA | TRBV27 | NA | TRBJ2-6
CSVESLGNEQFF | TGCAGCGTTGAAAGCCTAGGCAATGAGCAGTTCTTC | NA | TRBV29-1 | NA | TRBJ2-1